This is a list of T cell receptor beta chains from one sample in a study of shared clonotypes between healthy human individuals. The data were produced by immunoSEQ multiplex PCR, yet TCRdb's version contains in-frame clones alone and is incomplete. The table lists some 1,100,000 clones, around 78% of them singletons. Sequenced: memory CD4+ T cells from PBMCs. These receptors originate from a man between 18 and 29 years old in good health. Some clones in this sample may be carry-over from other donors' samples. Both conserved end residues are part of each CDR3. A D gene is named only where the DNA matches it firmly. For some rows the clone size is stated as once, few or many, or as a class when expanded; others skip it.

>TRBJ1-5|TRBD1|NA|TRBV28
TGTGCCAGCAGTTTTTGGGGACAGGTGAGCAATCAGCCCCAGCATTTT
CASSFWGQVSNQPQHF
>TRBJ2-7|NA|NA|TRBV10-3
TGTGCCATCAGTGAGACAAGACTGGAGCAGTACTTC
CAISETRLEQYF
>TRBJ2-3|NA|once|TRBV28
TGTGCCAGCAAGAAAGGAACTAGCACAGATACGCAGTATTTT
CASKKGTSTDTQYF
>TRBJ1-1|NA|NA|TRBV7-9
TGTGCCAGCAGCGCCACAGGGCAGACTGAAGCTTTCTTT
CASSATGQTEAFF
>TRBJ2-7|TRBD2|NA|TRBV5-4
TGTGCCAGCAGCTCGGGGACACCGGGACTAGCGAGAGGGCAGTACTTC
CASSSGTPGLARGQYF
>TRBJ2-2|TRBD2|few|TRBV11-2
TGTGCCAGCAGCTTAAGAGCGGGAGGGCTTGCCGGGGAGCTGTTTTTT
CASSLRAGGLAGELFF
>TRBJ2-7|NA|NA|TRBV5-1
TGCGCCAGCAGCGCAGGGACCGCGGCGGACTACGAGCAGTACTTC
CASSAGTAADYEQYF
>TRBJ2-7|TRBD1|NA|TRBV5-4
TGTGCCAGCAGCTCACGACAGGGGGCCTACGAGCAGTACTTC
CASSSRQGAYEQYF
>TRBJ2-4|NA|NA|TRBV6-5
TGTGCCAGCAGGGGGTTAGGCAAAAACATTCAGTACTTC
CASRGLGKNIQYF
>TRBJ1-1|NA|NA|TRBV5-8
TGTGCCAGCAGCTTGGGGGGGGGACACCTGAACACTGAAGCTTTCTTT
CASSLGGGHLNTEAFF
>TRBJ2-3|TRBD1|NA|TRBV12-5
TGTGCTAGTGGTTTAACGGGACAGGGCACAGATACGCAGTATTTT
CASGLTGQGTDTQYF
>TRBJ2-3|NA|NA|TRBV6-6
TGTGCCAGCAGTTACTTGCGGCAGAGCACAGATACGCAGTATTTT
CASSYLRQSTDTQYF
>TRBJ1-1|TRBD1|few|TRBV7-9
TGTGCCAGCAGCCGACAGGGAAACACTGAAGCTTTCTTT
CASSRQGNTEAFF
>TRBJ1-3|NA|once|TRBV18
TGTGCCAGCTCGACCGGGGTGGTGAGGGCCGGAAACACCATATATTTT
CASSTGVVRAGNTIYF
>TRBJ2-1|NA|few|TRBV7-7
TGTGCCAGCAGCCCCACCAGCGGAAGCTACAATGAGCAGTTCTTC
CASSPTSGSYNEQFF
>TRBJ2-7|NA|few|TRBV28
TGTGCCAGCAGTTTATGGTCGACAGGCGCCTACGAGCAGTACTTC
CASSLWSTGAYEQYF
>TRBJ2-5|NA|NA|TRBV28
TGTGCCAGCACCTCGACAGATCAAGAGACCCAGTACTTC
CASTSTDQETQYF
>TRBJ1-5|NA|NA|TRBV10-2
TGCGCCAGCAGTGAGTCTAGGGGGGGCGGTCAGCCCCAGCATTTT
CASSESRGGGQPQHF
>TRBJ1-1|NA|once|TRBV10-3
TGTGCCATCAGTGGGACAGCGCCTATGAACACTGAAGCTTTCTTT
CAISGTAPMNTEAFF
>TRBJ1-1|NA|few|TRBV6-1
TGTGCCAGCAGTGAAGAAAGGAACACTGAAGCTTTCTTT
CASSEERNTEAFF
>TRBJ1-1|TRBD1|NA|TRBV5-6
TGTGCCAGCAGCCACGGGACAGGGGGGAGGAACACTGAAGCTTTCTTT
CASSHGTGGRNTEAFF
>TRBJ2-1|NA|NA|TRBV28
TGTGCCAGCAAGAGGGCGGGCAATGAGCAGTTCTTC
CASKRAGNEQFF
>TRBJ1-1|TRBD1|NA|TRBV29-1
TGCAGCGTTGTTCAGGGGGCAAGTAGCGAAGCTTTCTTT
CSVVQGASSEAFF
>TRBJ2-3|TRBD2|NA|TRBV10-3
TGTGCCATCAGCCCAGCGGGAGGCATAGATACGCAGTATTTT
CAISPAGGIDTQYF
>TRBJ2-1|TRBD2|NA|TRBV5-1
TGCGCCAGTGGGGCACTAGCGGGAGCGGATGAGCAGTTCTTC
CASGALAGADEQFF
>TRBJ1-1|NA|NA|TRBV18
TGTGCCAGCTCACCAGAGGGGGGCATCACTGAAGCTTTCTTT
CASSPEGGITEAFF
>TRBJ1-2|NA|once|TRBV28
TGTGCCAGCAGTTTACGGGGAGGGGGGTTTTATGGCTACACCTTC
CASSLRGGGFYGYTF
>TRBJ2-1|NA|NA|TRBV9
TGTGCCAGCAGCGTTATGCCCGGGACACCTTACAATGAGCAGTTCTTC
CASSVMPGTPYNEQFF
>TRBJ1-1|NA|NA|TRBV25-1
TGTGCCAGCCTCGACGACTGGAAGACTGAAGCTTTCTTT
CASLDDWKTEAFF
>TRBJ1-3|NA|NA|TRBV28
TGTGCCAGCGGGGCCTTAGGGACAAACTCTGGAAACACCATATATTTT
CASGALGTNSGNTIYF
>TRBJ2-2|NA|NA|TRBV2
TGTGCCAGCAGCAAAGAGACTACGAACACCGGGGAGCTGTTTTTT
CASSKETTNTGELFF
>TRBJ1-3|NA|NA|TRBV9
TGTGCCAGCAGCCCCCGCGTCGGGGCTGGAAACACCATATATTTT
CASSPRVGAGNTIYF
>TRBJ2-1|TRBD1|NA|TRBV29-1
TGCAGCGGACAGGGGTCCCCAAGCTCCTACAATGAGCAGTTCTTC
CSGQGSPSSYNEQFF
>TRBJ1-1|NA|NA|TRBV7-8
TGTGCCAGTAAGGGTGGACACGGGAACACTGAAGCTTTCTTT
CASKGGHGNTEAFF
>TRBJ2-1|TRBD2|few|TRBV5-6
TGTGCCAGCAGCGGGGTGACTAGCGGCTCTAACAATGAGCAGTTCTTC
CASSGVTSGSNNEQFF
>TRBJ2-1|TRBD2|NA|TRBV7-3
TGTGCCAGCAGCCCCGAACTTAAGACTAGCGGGAGGGCCGGGCAGTTCTTC
CASSPELKTSGRAGQFF
>TRBJ1-1|NA|NA|TRBV5-1
TGCGCCAGCAGCTTGGAGTCAGGGAGGAACACTGAAGCTTTCTTT
CASSLESGRNTEAFF
>TRBJ1-4|TRBD1|NA|TRBV9
TGTGCCAGCAGTGGGGACAGGGGGTTTGAAAAACTGTTTTTT
CASSGDRGFEKLFF
>TRBJ2-7|NA|NA|TRBV28
TGTGCCAGCAACCAGCCAGGGACCAGCTCCTACGAGCAGTACTTC
CASNQPGTSSYEQYF
>TRBJ1-1|NA|NA|TRBV5-4
TGTGCCAGCAGCCCCCGGGGGAACACTGAAGCTTTCTTT
CASSPRGNTEAFF
>TRBJ1-1|NA|NA|TRBV5-1
TGCGCCAGCAGCTTGGATGGGGCAGGGTACACTGAAGCTTTCTTT
CASSLDGAGYTEAFF
>TRBJ1-1|NA|once|TRBV7-8
TGTGCCAGCAGCTTAGGAGTAACCACCATGAACACTGAAGCTTTCTTT
CASSLGVTTMNTEAFF